Below are 25 T cell receptor beta chains sequenced from a single sample in a study of shared clonotypes between healthy human individuals. Libraries were prepared by immunoSEQ multiplex PCR; TCRdb keeps only in-frame clonotypes and omits some of them. The sample holds 650,000 to 800,000 clones, just under 75% seen once. Sequences were obtained from memory CD4+ T cells sorted from blood. The subset: CD45RA-negative fraction. These receptors were obtained from a woman in her twenties or thirties in good health.

The rearrangement uses TRBV18 and TRBJ1-5, with 7 bases aligning to TRBD1. CDR1 is KGHSH, CDR2 LQKENI, per germline. Trimming cost V 3 bases and J 6 bases; bases outside gene matches: 8. The CDR3 runs to 15 residues. CDR3 in DNA: TGTGCCAGCTCACCGGGACAGACTAGGAGTCAGCCCCAGCATTTT. Translating it yields CASSPGQTRSQPQHF.

The chain's CDR3 is CASSIPREGTGELFF. The CDR3 DNA follows: TGTGCCAGTAGTATACCCCGTGAGGGCACCGGGGAGCTGTTTTTT. The chain couples TRBV19 to TRBJ2-2; tentatively, D is TRBD2 (5 bases). The CDR3 spans 15 residues. Per germline, CDR1 LNHDA and CDR2 SQIVND (reference sequence). V lost 2 bases, J lost 4 bases, and 11 bases lay in between. Supplemented by reference TRBV19 and TRBJ2-2, the full variable domain reads DGGITQSPKYLFRKEGQNVTLSCEQNLNHDAMYWYRQDPGQGLRLIYYSQIVNDFQKGDIAEGYSVSREKKESFPLTVTSAQKNPTAFYLCASSIPREGTGELFFGEGSRLTVL.

The chain combines TRBV6-1 with TRBJ1-4, with 7 bases lining up with TRBD1. Germline V gene sequence: CDR1 MNHNS, CDR2 SASEGT. The CDR3 is 14 residues long. Trimming removed 5 bases from V and 8 bases from J; junction bases left unmatched: 8. The CDR3 reads CASSSGGPGEKLFF. CDR3 DNA sequence: TGTGCCAGCAGTTCAGGGGGGCCGGGCGAAAAACTGTTTTTT.

The rearrangement uses TRBV14 and TRBJ2-1, with TRBD2 matching 7 bases. This CDR3 comprises 15 residues. V was pared by 4 bases and J by 5 bases, with 8 bases of the junction left unmatched. Germline CDR1 is SGHDN and CDR2 is FVKESK. The CDR3 DNA reads as TGTGCCAGCAGCCTCCTCGGGACTACTCACAATGAGCAGTTCTTC. Residues: CASSLLGTTHNEQFF.

This clone appeared once. The rearrangement joins TRBV11-3 to TRBJ2-4; TRBD1 aligns across 10 bases. The germline gives CDR1 SGHNT, CDR2 YENEEA. The CDR3 is 16 amino acids. J gave up 8 bases and V 0 bases, and 7 bases lay outside the gene matches. CDR3 in DNA: TGTGCCAGCAGCTTAGATTCCGGACAGGGGGAGGACATTCAGTACTTC. Residues: CASSLDSGQGEDIQYF.

DNA for the CDR3: TGTGCCTCCGTGAGCAGTGCCACAGATACGCAGTATTTT. As protein: CASVSSATDTQYF. V and J are TRBV7-9 and TRBJ2-3; D unclear. Germline CDR1 SEHNR, CDR2 FQNEAQ (reference sequence). V lost 11 bases and J lost 2, with 14 bases in between. The CDR3 loop spans 13 amino acids.

This clone showed up just a few times. The rearrangement uses TRBV11-3 and TRBJ1-3; the match to TRBD1 covers 7 bases. V shed 1 base and J 1 base; nucleotides not matched to a gene: 7. CDR3 length equals 17 residues. Per the germline V gene, CDR1 is SGHNT and CDR2 is YENEEA. The CDR3 is CASSLAPAGGSGNTIYF. The CDR3 nucleotides read TGTGCCAGCAGCTTAGCCCCGGCAGGGGGTTCTGGAAACACCATATATTTT.

The genes are TRBV5-1 and TRBJ2-3, with TRBD1 identical over 9 bases. This CDR3 has 16 residues. Germline CDR1 SGHRS, CDR2 YFSETQ. The J segment lost 1 base and the V segment lost 4 bases, leaving 7 bases of the junction unmatched. Here the CDR3 reads CASSGRTGEGTDTQYF. Written as DNA, the CDR3 is TGCGCCAGCAGCGGACGGACAGGGGAAGGCACAGATACGCAGTATTTT.

The chain employs TRBV4-1 and TRBJ2-1, with 7 bases aligning to TRBD1. Germline trimming cut 4 bases from V and 6 bases from J; bases unmatched to any gene: 12. CDR1 MGHRA and CDR2 YSYEKL come from the germline V gene. The CDR3 is made up of 16 amino acids. This CDR3 is CASSLVAGKGANEQFF. The DNA for the CDR3 is TGCGCCAGCAGCCTTGTCGCAGGGAAGGGGGCCAATGAGCAGTTCTTC.

The chain uses TRBV27 and TRBJ1-2, with 8 bases matching TRBD1. The CDR3 runs 15 residues. Germline V gene sequence: CDR1 MNHEY, CDR2 SMNVEV (reference sequence). J lost 4 bases, V lost 5 bases, and 9 bases had no gene match. The CDR3 nucleotides read TGTGCCAGCAGTCCCGGACAGGGTTTGGCCTATGGCTACACCTTC. Protein product: CASSPGQGLAYGYTF.

The gene calls are TRBV5-1 and TRBJ1-1; D not resolved. The germline V gene encodes CDR1 SGHRS and CDR2 YFSETQ. V shed 5 bases and J shed 3 bases, with 11 bases lying between them. The CDR3 has 13 amino acids. CDR3 sequence reads: CASRGGVDTEAFF. As DNA, the CDR3 is TGCGCCAGCAGGGGTGGAGTGGACACTGAAGCTTTCTTT.

Here the CDR3 reads CASSVGATSGSTDTQYF. CDR3 DNA: TGTGCCAGCAGCGTAGGGGCGACTAGCGGGAGCACAGATACGCAGTATTTT. This sequence joins TRBV9 and TRBJ2-3, with 10 bases fitting TRBD2. From germline, CDR1 is SGDLS and CDR2 YYNGEE. V lost 0 bases to trimming and J lost 0 bases; unmatched junction nucleotides: 4. The CDR3 is made up of 17 amino acids.

J is TRBJ1-1 and V is TRBV4-1; a possible D gene is TRBD1 (6 bases). V lost 0 bases, J lost 12 bases, and 17 bases lay in between. This CDR3 has 14 residues. Germline CDR1 and CDR2: MGHRA and YSYEKL. The CDR3 DNA follows: TGCGCCAGCAGCCAAGATGACAGGACTCGGTTTCCTTTCTTT. Its translation is CASSQDDRTRFPFF.

DNA for the CDR3: TGTGCCAGCAGCTTAGGCGCGGGGGAGACCCAGTACTTC. This encodes CASSLGAGETQYF. The chain uses TRBV7-6 and TRBJ2-5, with D perhaps matching TRBD2 (6 bases). Deletions cut 1 base from V and 5 bases from J, with 8 bases between. The CDR3 loop spans 13 amino acids. Germline assignment: CDR1 SGHVS and CDR2 FNYEAQ.

The chain couples TRBV7-2 to TRBJ1-5; D call uncertain. Trimming removed 1 base from V and 5 bases from J, with 12 bases in between. Germline V gives CDR1 SGHTA, CDR2 FQGNSA. The CDR3 extends over 15 amino acids. CDR3 region: CASSLESLADQPQHF. CDR3 in DNA: TGTGCCAGCAGCTTAGAGTCACTTGCTGATCAGCCCCAGCATTTT.

The rearrangement uses TRBV7-9 and TRBJ1-4; D remains unclear. Germline V lookup: CDR1 SEHNR, CDR2 FQNEAQ (reference sequence). Trimming removed 5 bases at V and 8 bases at J, with 12 bases between. The CDR3 runs to 13 residues. CDR3 nucleotides: TGTGCCAGCAGCGCGGGTGGCTTGGAAAAACTGTTTTTT. Protein: CASSAGGLEKLFF.

This sequence joins TRBV5-5 and TRBJ2-3; possibly TRBD1 or TRBD2 for D (7 bases each). This CDR3 has 16 residues. Germline CDR1 is SGHKS and CDR2 is YYEKEE (reference sequence). V lost 5 bases, J lost 0 bases, and 16 bases lay in between. The DNA for the CDR3 is TGTGCCAGCAGGACAGGGACGGGACTAAGCACAGATACGCAGTATTTT. Protein: CASRTGTGLSTDTQYF. Variable domain in full (rest from reference TRBV5-5 and TRBJ2-3): DAGVTQSPTHLIKTRGQQVTLRCSPISGHKSVSWYQQVLGQGPQFIFQYYEKEERGRGNFPDRFSARQFPNYSSELNVNALLLGDSALYLCASRTGTGLSTDTQYFGPGTRLTVL.

The V and J genes are TRBV2 and TRBJ1-2; 11 nucleotides agree with TRBD1. This CDR3 comprises 15 residues. J was trimmed by 8 bases and V by 6 bases; bases with no gene match: 11. Per germline, CDR1 SNHLY and CDR2 FYNNEI. This CDR3 is CASRGTGGLFWGYTF. The CDR3 DNA sequence: TGTGCCAGCAGGGGGACAGGGGGATTGTTCTGGGGCTACACCTTC.

This chain connects TRBV27 to TRBJ1-1, with D uncertain. This CDR3 region has 13 residues. Germline CDR1 MNHEY, CDR2 SMNVEV (reference sequence). V dropped 3 bases and J dropped 4 bases, with 9 bases sitting between them. The CDR3 DNA sequence: TGTGCCAGCAGTTTGCGGGCAAGCACTGAAGCTTTCTTT. This codes for CASSLRASTEAFF.

This chain joins TRBV28 and TRBJ1-5, with 8 bases aligning to TRBD1. CDR1 is MDHEN and CDR2 is SYDVKM in the germline V gene. V was pared by 8 bases and J by 3 bases, with 24 bases of the junction left unmatched. The CDR3 spans 20 residues. The CDR3 sequence: CASQPILNRRDRKHNQPQHF. In DNA form, the CDR3 reads TGTGCCAGCCAACCGATCCTCAACCGCCGGGACAGGAAACACAATCAGCCCCAGCATTTT.

The chain combines TRBV11-2 with TRBJ2-7; D perhaps matches TRBD2 (6 bases). V was shortened by 5 bases and J by 1 base, with 15 bases between the two germline ends. In germline, CDR1 is SGHAT, CDR2 FQNNGV. The CDR3 is 15 amino acids. The CDR3 here is CASSPHGGVSYEQYF. CDR3 coding DNA: TGTGCCAGCAGCCCTCACGGAGGGGTGTCCTACGAGCAGTACTTC.

This clone was observed many times. The same CDR3 also results from other DNA sequences found in this sample. This sequence joins TRBV7-3 and TRBJ1-5; D uncertain. CDR3 size: 13 residues. Trimming pared 1 base from V and 7 bases from J, leaving 8 bases between. Germline V gene data show CDR1 as SGHTA and CDR2 as FQGTGA. The CDR3 sequence: CASSLNFGQPQHF. Here the CDR3 DNA reads TGTGCCAGCAGCTTAAATTTTGGGCAGCCCCAGCATTTT.

The genes are TRBV28 and TRBJ1-5; weak D call: TRBD1 (6 bases). This CDR3 has 14 amino acids. Germline V lookup: CDR1 MDHEN, CDR2 SYDVKM. The ends were cut back, 6 bases at V and 6 bases at J, with 15 bases in the middle. The CDR3 loop reads CASSREGGVQPQHF. CDR3 bases: TGTGCCAGCAGCCGGGAGGGGGGGGTTCAGCCCCAGCATTTT.

This clone was seen at least ten times. J is TRBJ2-7 and V is TRBV27; D unclear. The CDR3 loop spans 14 amino acids. With 3 bases removed from V and 3 bases from J, the gap between germline ends came to 12 bases. The germline V gene encodes CDR1 MNHEY and CDR2 SMNVEV (reference sequence). The CDR3 sequence: CASSLLGTGYEQYF. CDR3 nucleotide sequence: TGTGCCAGCAGTTTGCTTGGTACGGGCTACGAGCAGTACTTC.

The V gene is TRBV4-1, the J gene TRBJ2-5; TRBD1 might be the D (5 bases). Trimming stripped 1 base from V and 5 bases from J, with 14 bases between. The germline gives CDR1 MGHRA, CDR2 YSYEKL. This CDR3 spans 15 amino acids. The CDR3 loop reads CASSQGGSKGETQYF. The CDR3 DNA reads TGCGCCAGCAGCCAAGGGGGTTCAAAGGGGGAGACCCAGTACTTC.